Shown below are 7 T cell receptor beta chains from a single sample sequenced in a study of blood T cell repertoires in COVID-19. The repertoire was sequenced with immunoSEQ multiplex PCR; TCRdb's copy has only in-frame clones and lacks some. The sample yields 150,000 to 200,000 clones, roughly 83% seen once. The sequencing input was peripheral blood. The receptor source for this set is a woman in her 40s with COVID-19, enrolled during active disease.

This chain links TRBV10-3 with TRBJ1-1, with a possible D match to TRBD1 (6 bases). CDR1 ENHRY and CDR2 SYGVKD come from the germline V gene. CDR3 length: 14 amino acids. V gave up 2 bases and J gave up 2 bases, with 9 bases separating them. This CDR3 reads CAISERTDNTEAFF. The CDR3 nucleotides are TGTGCCATCAGTGAGCGGACAGACAACACTGAAGCTTTCTTT.

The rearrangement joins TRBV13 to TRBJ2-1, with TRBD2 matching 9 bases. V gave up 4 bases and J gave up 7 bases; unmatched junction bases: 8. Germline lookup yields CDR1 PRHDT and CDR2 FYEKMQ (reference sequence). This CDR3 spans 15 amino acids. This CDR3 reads CASSSSSGGMNEQFF. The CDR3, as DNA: TGTGCCAGCAGCTCTTCGAGCGGGGGGATGAATGAGCAGTTCTTC.

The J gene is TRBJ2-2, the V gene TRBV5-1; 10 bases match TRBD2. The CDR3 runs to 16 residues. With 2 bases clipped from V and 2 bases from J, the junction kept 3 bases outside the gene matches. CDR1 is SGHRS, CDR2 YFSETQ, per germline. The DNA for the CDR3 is TGCGCCAGCAGCTTCTGGACTAGCGGAAACACCGGGGAGCTGTTTTTT. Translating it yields CASSFWTSGNTGELFF.

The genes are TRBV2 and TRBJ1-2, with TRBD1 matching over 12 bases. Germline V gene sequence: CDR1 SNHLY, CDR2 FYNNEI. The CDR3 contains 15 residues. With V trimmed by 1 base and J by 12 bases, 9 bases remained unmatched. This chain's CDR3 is CASSEVRGTGGVNTF. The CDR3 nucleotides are TGTGCCAGCAGTGAAGTGCGGGGGACAGGGGGCGTAAACACCTTC.

CDR3 coding DNA: TGTGCTAGTGGTTTGCCCCTTGGACAGGGGGGGAGAGAGACCCAGTACTTC. Its protein product is CASGLPLGQGGRETQYF. The chain combines TRBV12-5 with TRBJ2-5; TRBD1 matches 10 bases. The CDR3 contains 17 residues. Per germline, CDR1 LGHNT and CDR2 FRNRAP. With 2 bases clipped from V and 4 bases from J, the junction kept 10 bases outside the gene matches.

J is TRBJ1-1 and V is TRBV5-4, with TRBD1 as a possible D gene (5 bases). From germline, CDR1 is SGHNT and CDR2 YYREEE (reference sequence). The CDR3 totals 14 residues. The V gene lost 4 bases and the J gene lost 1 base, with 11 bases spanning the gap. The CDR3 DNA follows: TGTGCCAGCAGCCGTGGGGCACAGAACACTGAAGCTTTCTTT. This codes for CASSRGAQNTEAFF.

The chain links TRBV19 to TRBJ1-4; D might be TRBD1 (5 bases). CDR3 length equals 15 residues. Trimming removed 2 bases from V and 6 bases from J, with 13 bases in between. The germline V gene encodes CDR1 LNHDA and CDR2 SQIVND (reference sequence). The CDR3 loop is CASSINGGAYEKLFF. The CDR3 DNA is TGTGCCAGTAGTATAAACGGAGGGGCCTATGAAAAACTGTTTTTT.